Sequencing of this T cell receptor (beta chain) was carried out in a study of cytomegalovirus exposure and HLA in healthy donors. Study results and caveats: Confirmation was obtained in vitro that a few CMV-associated chains are specific for CMV antigens. A reported reduction in N-insertions relative to the roughly 640-donor mean was seen in an Asian-associated ancestry cluster in a later analysis.

Both 60 Vbeta primers and 13 Jbeta primers went into the PCR. Clones were sequenced by immunoSEQ multiplex PCR, and TCRdb holds only the in-frame ones, with some missing. The data show under 200,000 clones, roughly 76% seen once. Trimming removed 2 bases from V and 3 bases from J, with 17 bases in between. CDR3 size: 17 residues. The germline V gene has CDR1 SGHTA and CDR2 FQGNSA. As to this clone: Its antigen is unidentified.

The material sequenced was PBMCs. The receptor comes from a human donor in good health. The chain combines TRBV7-2 with TRBJ2-1; the D gene is possibly TRBD2 (6 bases). DNA of the CDR3: TGTGCCAGCAGCTTAAGGACGGCGGCGGGACTCTACAATGAGCAGTTCTTC. Translating it yields CASSLRTAAGLYNEQFF.